Listed below are T cell receptor beta chains from one sample, sequenced in a study of CD8 T cells in Susac syndrome. TCRdb reprocessed the immunoSEQ multiplex PCR reads via MiXCR and lists one record per CDR3 protein. The table includes 150,000 to 200,000 distinct CDR3 sequences, roughly 94% detected once. What was sequenced was CD4+ T cells from PBMCs. The receptors stem from a human donor with Susac syndrome. CDR3s include the opening cysteine and the closing phenylalanine or tryptophan. A D gene is named only where the DNA matches it firmly. Some rows mark clone size as missing; the rest say once, few, many or name a class of expanded clone.

j_call: TRBJ2-7
cdr3_length: 14
clone_size: .
d_call: .
v_call: TRBV11-2
cdr3_aa: CASSLVGPSYEQYF
cdr3_nt: TGTGCCAGCAGCTTAGTAGGGCCTTCCTACGAGCAGTACTTC

j_call: TRBJ1-1
cdr3_length: 12
clone_size: .
d_call: .
v_call: TRBV12-3/TRBV12-4
cdr3_aa: CASSLFGAEAFF
cdr3_nt: TGTGCCAGCAGTTTATTTGGGGCTGAAGCTTTCTTT

j_call: TRBJ2-1
cdr3_length: 13
clone_size: few
d_call: .
v_call: TRBV2
cdr3_aa: CASRRGGNNEQFF
cdr3_nt: TGTGCCAGCCGCCGGGGCGGCAACAATGAGCAGTTCTTC

j_call: TRBJ2-5
cdr3_length: 12
clone_size: .
d_call: .
v_call: TRBV5-4
cdr3_aa: CASSTYQETQYF
cdr3_nt: TGTGCCAGCAGCACCTACCAAGAGACCCAGTACTTC

j_call: TRBJ2-7
cdr3_length: 14
clone_size: .
d_call: .
v_call: TRBV5-1
cdr3_aa: CASSFDGTHGEQYF
cdr3_nt: TGCGCCAGCAGCTTCGATGGGACTCATGGCGAGCAGTACTTC

j_call: TRBJ1-5
cdr3_length: 13
clone_size: few
d_call: .
v_call: TRBV6-5
cdr3_aa: CASSLDGNQPQHF
cdr3_nt: TGTGCCAGCAGTTTGGACGGCAATCAGCCCCAGCATTTT

j_call: TRBJ2-1
cdr3_length: 12
clone_size: .
d_call: .
v_call: TRBV7-9
cdr3_aa: CASSLRRDEQFF
cdr3_nt: TGTGCCAGCAGCTTAAGGAGAGATGAGCAGTTCTTC

j_call: TRBJ2-2
cdr3_length: 15
clone_size: .
d_call: TRBD2
v_call: TRBV7-3
cdr3_aa: CASSSRTSDTGELFF
cdr3_nt: TGTGCCAGCAGCTCCCGGACTAGCGATACCGGGGAGCTGTTTTTT

j_call: TRBJ2-1
cdr3_length: 14
clone_size: .
d_call: .
v_call: TRBV7-9
cdr3_aa: CATVGGHPYNEQFF
cdr3_nt: TGTGCCACCGTCGGGGGACACCCCTACAATGAGCAGTTCTTC

j_call: TRBJ1-5
cdr3_length: 16
clone_size: .
d_call: TRBD1
v_call: TRBV9
cdr3_aa: CASSFTGTGRDQPQHF
cdr3_nt: TGTGCCAGCAGCTTTACCGGGACAGGGAGGGATCAGCCCCAGCATTTT

j_call: TRBJ1-6
cdr3_length: 16
clone_size: .
d_call: TRBD1
v_call: TRBV4-3
cdr3_aa: CASSQGGGGSRSPLHF
cdr3_nt: TGCGCCAGCAGCCAAGGTGGAGGGGGCTCACGTTCACCCCTCCACTTT

j_call: TRBJ1-6
cdr3_length: 17
clone_size: .
d_call: TRBD1
v_call: TRBV19
cdr3_aa: CASSAPTRTGVRSPLHF
cdr3_nt: TGTGCCAGTAGTGCCCCTACCAGGACAGGGGTTCGTTCACCCCTCCACTTT

j_call: TRBJ1-2
cdr3_length: 15
clone_size: .
d_call: .
v_call: TRBV11-2
cdr3_aa: CASSSLAAGSYGYTF
cdr3_nt: TGTGCCAGCAGCTCACTCGCCGCCGGCAGCTATGGCTACACCTTC

j_call: TRBJ2-7
cdr3_length: 12
clone_size: .
d_call: .
v_call: TRBV2
cdr3_aa: CASTRTGYEQYF
cdr3_nt: TGTGCCAGCACCCGAACAGGGTACGAGCAGTACTTC

j_call: TRBJ1-2
cdr3_length: 13
clone_size: .
d_call: .
v_call: TRBV5-1
cdr3_aa: CASSLETHYGYTF
cdr3_nt: TGCGCCAGCAGCTTGGAGACACATTATGGCTACACCTTC

j_call: TRBJ2-5
cdr3_length: 12
clone_size: .
d_call: .
v_call: TRBV7-2
cdr3_aa: CASSLVVETQYF
cdr3_nt: TGTGCCAGCAGCCTAGTAGTAGAGACCCAGTACTTC

j_call: TRBJ2-5
cdr3_length: 13
clone_size: .
d_call: .
v_call: TRBV5-4
cdr3_aa: CASSRSGQETQYF
cdr3_nt: TGTGCCAGCAGCCGATCGGGCCAAGAGACCCAGTACTTC

j_call: TRBJ1-1
cdr3_length: 15
clone_size: .
d_call: .
v_call: TRBV11-2
cdr3_aa: CASSLVGRQNPEAFF
cdr3_nt: TGTGCCAGCAGCTTAGTTGGCAGGCAAAACCCTGAAGCTTTCTTT

j_call: TRBJ2-6
cdr3_length: 15
clone_size: .
d_call: .
v_call: TRBV12-5
cdr3_aa: CASGLAQSGANVLTF
cdr3_nt: TGTGCTAGTGGTTTGGCCCAGTCTGGGGCCAACGTCCTGACTTTC

j_call: TRBJ2-7
cdr3_length: 15
clone_size: .
d_call: .
v_call: TRBV6-6
cdr3_aa: CASSYEGDPSYEQYF
cdr3_nt: TGTGCCAGCAGTTACGAGGGGGACCCTTCCTACGAGCAGTACTTC

j_call: TRBJ2-3
cdr3_length: 18
clone_size: .
d_call: TRBD2
v_call: TRBV14
cdr3_aa: CASYGLAGGPWGTDTQYF
cdr3_nt: TGTGCCAGCTACGGACTAGCGGGGGGGCCTTGGGGCACAGATACGCAGTATTTT

j_call: TRBJ1-6
cdr3_length: 16
clone_size: .
d_call: .
v_call: TRBV6-5
cdr3_aa: CASSYSQATGNSPLHF
cdr3_nt: TGTGCCAGCAGTTACTCCCAGGCTACCGGTAATTCACCCCTCCACTTT

j_call: TRBJ2-7
cdr3_length: 13
clone_size: .
d_call: TRBD2
v_call: TRBV6-5
cdr3_aa: CASTGLAGYEQYF
cdr3_nt: TGTGCCAGCACCGGACTAGCGGGGTACGAGCAGTACTTC

j_call: TRBJ1-4
cdr3_length: 13
clone_size: .
d_call: .
v_call: TRBV12-3/TRBV12-4
cdr3_aa: CASRLGGDEKLFF
cdr3_nt: TGTGCCAGCAGACTCGGGGGGGATGAAAAACTGTTTTTT

j_call: TRBJ1-4
cdr3_length: 15
clone_size: .
d_call: .
v_call: TRBV7-9
cdr3_aa: CASSEDSPIGEKLFF
cdr3_nt: TGTGCCAGCAGCGAGGACAGCCCCATTGGGGAAAAACTGTTTTTT

j_call: TRBJ2-7
cdr3_length: 15
clone_size: .
d_call: TRBD1
v_call: TRBV4-2
cdr3_aa: CASSQTEQGVYEQYF
cdr3_nt: TGTGCCAGCAGCCAAACAGAACAGGGGGTGTACGAGCAGTACTTC

j_call: TRBJ1-2
cdr3_length: 13
clone_size: .
d_call: TRBD1
v_call: TRBV28
cdr3_aa: CASIGTVGYGYTF
cdr3_nt: TGTGCCAGCATCGGGACAGTTGGGTATGGCTACACCTTC

j_call: TRBJ2-3
cdr3_length: 15
clone_size: .
d_call: .
v_call: TRBV19
cdr3_aa: CASTPDSLSTDTQYF
cdr3_nt: TGTGCCAGTACCCCGGACTCTTTAAGCACAGATACGCAGTATTTT

j_call: TRBJ2-1
cdr3_length: 17
clone_size: .
d_call: TRBD2
v_call: TRBV5-1
cdr3_aa: CASSPSAAGGGYNEQFF
cdr3_nt: TGCGCCAGCAGCCCGTCTGCGGCGGGGGGGGGCTACAATGAGCAGTTCTTC

j_call: TRBJ1-2
cdr3_length: 14
clone_size: .
d_call: .
v_call: TRBV29-1
cdr3_aa: CSVEAGSTNYGYTF
cdr3_nt: TGCAGCGTTGAAGCTGGCAGTACCAACTATGGCTACACCTTC

j_call: TRBJ1-5
cdr3_length: 15
clone_size: .
d_call: .
v_call: TRBV5-1
cdr3_aa: CASSLSGSGNQPQHF
cdr3_nt: TGCGCCAGCAGCTTGAGTGGAAGTGGCAATCAGCCCCAGCATTTT

j_call: TRBJ1-5
cdr3_length: 15
clone_size: .
d_call: .
v_call: TRBV25-1
cdr3_aa: CASSGRTDSNQPQHF
cdr3_nt: TGTGCCAGCAGTGGCAGGACAGATAGCAATCAGCCCCAGCATTTT

j_call: TRBJ2-5
cdr3_length: 15
clone_size: .
d_call: .
v_call: TRBV12-3/TRBV12-4
cdr3_aa: CASSPPGTLQETQYF
cdr3_nt: TGTGCCAGCAGCCCCCCCGGGACACTCCAAGAGACCCAGTACTTC

j_call: TRBJ2-3
cdr3_length: 11
clone_size: .
d_call: .
v_call: TRBV20-1
cdr3_aa: CSASPLDTQYF
cdr3_nt: TGCAGTGCTAGTCCGTTAGATACGCAGTATTTT

j_call: TRBJ2-7
cdr3_length: 16
clone_size: once
d_call: TRBD1
v_call: TRBV11-2
cdr3_aa: CASSSGTGTLSYEQYF
cdr3_nt: TGTGCCAGCAGCTCCGGGACAGGGACGCTTAGCTACGAGCAGTACTTC

j_call: TRBJ2-6
cdr3_length: 15
clone_size: .
d_call: .
v_call: TRBV25-1
cdr3_aa: CASSDGASGANVLTF
cdr3_nt: TGTGCCAGCAGTGACGGCGCCTCTGGGGCCAACGTCCTGACTTTC

j_call: TRBJ2-5
cdr3_length: 13
clone_size: .
d_call: .
v_call: TRBV25-1
cdr3_aa: CASSDRVKETQYF
cdr3_nt: TGTGCCAGCAGTGACAGGGTCAAAGAGACCCAGTACTTC

j_call: TRBJ2-1
cdr3_length: 14
clone_size: .
d_call: TRBD2
v_call: TRBV9
cdr3_aa: CASSVETSGYEQFF
cdr3_nt: TGTGCCAGCAGCGTAGAGACTAGCGGGTACGAGCAGTTCTTC

j_call: TRBJ1-5
cdr3_length: 17
clone_size: .
d_call: TRBD1
v_call: TRBV6-1
cdr3_aa: CASSFTGGGRSNQPQHF
cdr3_nt: TGTGCCAGCTCATTCACAGGGGGCGGACGGAGCAATCAGCCCCAGCATTTT

j_call: TRBJ2-1
cdr3_length: 14
clone_size: .
d_call: .
v_call: TRBV7-3
cdr3_aa: CASSFRGQGYEQFF
cdr3_nt: TGTGCCAGCAGCTTCCGGGGTCAGGGGTATGAGCAGTTCTTC

j_call: TRBJ2-5
cdr3_length: 12
clone_size: .
d_call: TRBD2
v_call: TRBV20-1
cdr3_aa: CSARLAGETQYF
cdr3_nt: TGCAGTGCTAGACTAGCGGGGGAGACCCAGTACTTC

j_call: TRBJ2-7
cdr3_length: 15
clone_size: .
d_call: .
v_call: TRBV6-6
cdr3_aa: CASRTRSSGTYEQYF
cdr3_nt: TGTGCCAGCAGAACCCGGAGTAGCGGAACCTACGAGCAGTACTTC

j_call: TRBJ2-5
cdr3_length: 16
clone_size: .
d_call: TRBD2
v_call: TRBV10-3
cdr3_aa: CAISQGLAGHQETQYF
cdr3_nt: TGTGCCATCAGTCAAGGGCTAGCGGGTCACCAAGAGACCCAGTACTTC

j_call: TRBJ2-2
cdr3_length: 16
clone_size: .
d_call: .
v_call: TRBV9
cdr3_aa: CASSLLGSGRTGELFF
cdr3_nt: TGTGCCAGCAGCCTCCTGGGGAGCGGCCGGACCGGGGAGCTGTTTTTT

j_call: TRBJ1-1
cdr3_length: 19
clone_size: .
d_call: TRBD1
v_call: TRBV4-2
cdr3_aa: CASSQDSRTGGVMNTEAFF
cdr3_nt: TGTGCCAGCAGCCAAGATAGCAGGACAGGGGGCGTCATGAACACTGAAGCTTTCTTT

j_call: TRBJ2-3
cdr3_length: 19
clone_size: .
d_call: .
v_call: TRBV24-1
cdr3_aa: CATSDLHRNFEYSTDTQYF
cdr3_nt: TGTGCCACCAGTGATTTGCATCGCAATTTTGAGTACTCCACAGATACGCAGTATTTT

j_call: TRBJ2-5
cdr3_length: 12
clone_size: .
d_call: TRBD2
v_call: TRBV6-5
cdr3_aa: CATSGGQETQYF
cdr3_nt: TGTGCCACCTCGGGGGGACAAGAGACCCAGTACTTC

j_call: TRBJ1-2
cdr3_length: 13
clone_size: .
d_call: TRBD1
v_call: TRBV20-1
cdr3_aa: CSAKGQGSYGYTF
cdr3_nt: TGCAGTGCTAAGGGACAGGGGTCCTATGGCTACACCTTC

j_call: TRBJ2-3
cdr3_length: 16
clone_size: .
d_call: TRBD2
v_call: TRBV9
cdr3_aa: CASSLSGRTSTDTQYF
cdr3_nt: TGTGCCAGCAGCCTTAGCGGGAGAACTAGCACAGATACGCAGTATTTT

j_call: TRBJ2-1
cdr3_length: 15
clone_size: once
d_call: .
v_call: TRBV29-1
cdr3_aa: CSVAGHAVSYNEQFF
cdr3_nt: TGCAGCGTGGCGGGACATGCCGTCTCCTACAATGAGCAGTTCTTC

j_call: TRBJ2-5
cdr3_length: 12
clone_size: few
d_call: .
v_call: TRBV14
cdr3_aa: CASSQGLETQYF
cdr3_nt: TGTGCCAGCAGCCAGGGTTTGGAGACCCAGTACTTC